These 6 T cell receptor beta chains were all obtained from the same sample, sequenced in a study of blood T cell repertoires in COVID-19. Profiling relied on immunoSEQ multiplex PCR, and the TCRdb table lists in-frame clones only, not all of them. The sample shows about 48,000 clones, roughly nine tenths of them seen only once. The sequenced sample was PBMCs or T cells enriched from blood (not recorded which). These TCRs come from a woman aged 45-59 years who had recovered from COVID-19.

The chain recombines TRBV27 with TRBJ1-2, with 7 bases identical to TRBD1. The CDR3 has 12 amino acids. J gave up 8 bases and V 7 bases, and 7 bases lay outside the gene matches. CDR1 MNHEY and CDR2 SMNVEV come from the germline V gene (reference sequence). CDR3 DNA: TGTGCCAGCACAAGGGGGCGTCGAGGCTACACCTTC. Translating gives CASTRGRRGYTF.

This clone was recorded once. The CDR3: CASSYGRRNTEAFF. The DNA for the CDR3 is TGTGCCAGCAGTTACGGGCGAAGGAACACTGAAGCTTTCTTT. The rearrangement uses TRBV6-2 or TRBV6-3 and TRBJ1-1; D gene unclear. Deletions cut 2 bases from V and 1 base from J, with 8 bases between. Germline CDR1 is MNHEY and CDR2 is SVGEGT. The CDR3 consists of 14 residues.

The V and J genes are TRBV19 and TRBJ2-7; 7 nucleotides align to TRBD1. After removal of 4 bases from V and 6 bases from J, the junction contained 6 bases not matched to a gene. Germline assignment: CDR1 LNHDA and CDR2 SQIVND (reference sequence). There are 13 residues in the CDR3. CDR3 in DNA: TGTGCCAGTAGTAAAACCCACAGGGGCGAGCAGTACTTC. This translates into CASSKTHRGEQYF.

The rearrangement links TRBV2 to TRBJ2-2, with a weak D call TRBD2 (5 bases). V lost 10 bases to trimming and J lost 3 bases, with 12 bases between them. CDR1 and CDR2 (germline): SNHLY, FYNNEI. CDR3 length: 13 amino acids. The CDR3 spells CAKTVRDTGELFF. CDR3 DNA sequence: TGTGCCAAAACAGTGAGGGACACCGGGGAGCTGTTTTTT.

The chain recombines TRBV11-2 with TRBJ2-1, with TRBD2 matching over 11 bases. Germline trimming cut 6 bases from V and 5 bases from J; bases unmatched to any gene: 6. Germline V CDR1 and CDR2: SGHAT, FQNNGV. The CDR3 runs 15 residues. In DNA form, the CDR3 reads TGTGCCAGCAGAGGGGGGACTAGCGGCCACAATGAGCAGTTCTTC. Its translation is CASRGGTSGHNEQFF.

In nucleotides, the CDR3 is TGTGCCAGCAGTGGGGGCCCGGGGGAAGGTCAGCCCCAGCATTTT. Protein: CASSGGPGEGQPQHF. The genes are TRBV2 and TRBJ1-5; TRBD1 is a possible D gene (5 bases). The germline V gene has CDR1 SNHLY and CDR2 FYNNEI. Between the trimmed V and J ends, which lost 4 bases and 6 bases, there was a span of 16 bases. The CDR3 runs 15 residues.